A selection of T cell receptor beta chains follows, all from one sample in a study of cytomegalovirus exposure and HLA in healthy donors. Assay: immunoSEQ multiplex PCR; the TCRdb copy retains only in-frame clones and omits some. This sample has 210,000 or so clones, with approximately 87% found just once. The sample taken for sequencing was PBMCs. All receptors derive from a man aged 25-45 years in good health and CMV-seronegative. CDR3s include the opening cysteine and the closing phenylalanine or tryptophan. D genes are given only for firm matches. Only part of the rows carry a size: once, few, many, or a class if the clone is expanded.

-	TRBV7-9	TRBJ1-2	-	CASSSTPPKQGNYGYTF	TGTGCCAGCAGCTCAACCCCCCCCAAACAGGGTAACTATGGCTACACCTTC
-	TRBV7-9	TRBJ1-4	-	CASSPQGMSEKLFF	TGTGCCAGCAGCCCCCAGGGGATGAGTGAAAAACTGTTTTTT
-	TRBV5-3	TRBJ2-7	TRBD2	CARKLTSGGAYEQYF	TGTGCCAGAAAGTTAACTAGCGGGGGCGCCTACGAGCAGTACTTC
-	TRBV21-1	TRBJ1-6	-	CASSKSWGHNSPLHF	TGTGCCAGCAGCAAATCCTGGGGGCATAATTCACCCCTCCACTTT
-	TRBV5-4	TRBJ1-6	TRBD1	CASSSGQTPTQNNSPLHF	TGTGCCAGCAGCTCGGGACAGACTCCCACCCAGAATAATTCACCCCTCCACTTT
-	TRBV27	TRBJ2-7	-	CASSSQYEQYF	TGTGCCAGCAGTTCACAATACGAGCAGTACTTC
few	TRBV6-4	TRBJ2-1	TRBD1	CASSEGTGGDEQFF	TGTGCCAGCAGTGAAGGGACAGGGGGCGATGAGCAGTTCTTC
-	TRBV5-6	TRBJ1-1	-	CASSFRDSWSTEAFF	TGTGCCAGCAGCTTCCGGGACTCATGGAGCACTGAAGCTTTCTTT
-	TRBV7-2	TRBJ2-1	-	CASSPWTNSGEQFF	TGTGCCAGCAGCCCTTGGACTAACTCGGGTGAGCAGTTCTTC
-	TRBV4-2	TRBJ2-7	TRBD2	CASSPVGEGYEQYF	TGTGCCAGCAGCCCCGTGGGGGAGGGCTACGAGCAGTACTTC
-	TRBV28	TRBJ1-5	TRBD1	CASRRTGRTGQPQHF	TGTGCCAGCAGACGGACAGGGCGCACGGGTCAGCCCCAGCATTTT
few	TRBV9	TRBJ1-1	TRBD1	CASSGRTGNTEAFF	TGTGCCAGCAGCGGAAGGACAGGAAACACTGAAGCTTTCTTT
-	TRBV10-3	TRBJ1-6	TRBD1	CAISGLDRGRYNSPLHF	TGTGCCATCAGTGGATTAGACAGGGGCAGATATAATTCACCCCTCCACTTT
-	TRBV29-1	TRBJ2-7	TRBD1	CSVEAGQGAPYEQYF	TGCAGCGTTGAAGCGGGACAGGGGGCCCCCTACGAGCAGTACTTC
-	TRBV28	TRBJ2-5	TRBD2	CASRGTGLAAIQETQYF	TGTGCCAGCAGGGGGACGGGACTAGCGGCTATCCAAGAGACCCAGTACTTC
-	TRBV27	TRBJ2-1	TRBD2	CASSLAGGIYNEQFF	TGTGCCAGCAGTCTAGCGGGGGGAATATACAATGAGCAGTTCTTC